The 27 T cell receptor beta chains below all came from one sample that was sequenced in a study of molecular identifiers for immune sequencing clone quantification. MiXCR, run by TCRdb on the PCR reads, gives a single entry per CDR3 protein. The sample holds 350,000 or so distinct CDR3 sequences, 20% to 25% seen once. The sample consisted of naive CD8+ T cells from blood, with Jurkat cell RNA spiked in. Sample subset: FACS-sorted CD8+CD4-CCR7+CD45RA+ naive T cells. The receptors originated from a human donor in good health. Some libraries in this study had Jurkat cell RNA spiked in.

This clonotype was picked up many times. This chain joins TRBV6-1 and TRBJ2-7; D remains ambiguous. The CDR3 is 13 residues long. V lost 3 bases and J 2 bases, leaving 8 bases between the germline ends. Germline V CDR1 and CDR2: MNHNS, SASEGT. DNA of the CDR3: TGTGCCAGCAGTGAGTTGGACGCCTACGAGCAGTACTTC. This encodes CASSELDAYEQYF.

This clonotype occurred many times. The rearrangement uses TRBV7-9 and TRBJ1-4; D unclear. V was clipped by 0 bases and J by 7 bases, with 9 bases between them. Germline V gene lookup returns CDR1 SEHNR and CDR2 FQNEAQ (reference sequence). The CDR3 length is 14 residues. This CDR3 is CASSLAHKGEKLFF. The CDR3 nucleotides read TGTGCCAGCAGCTTAGCCCACAAAGGTGAAAAACTGTTTTTT.

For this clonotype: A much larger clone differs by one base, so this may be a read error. Written as DNA, the CDR3 is TGCGCCAGCAGCCAAGAGTCGATAGACTGGAATTCACCCCTCCACTTT. It translates to CASSQESIDWNSPLHF. The chain joins TRBV4-3 to TRBJ1-6, with D unclear. The CDR3 has 16 residues. Germline CDR1 and CDR2: LGHNA and YSLEER. V lost 0 bases and J 7 bases, leaving 13 bases between the germline ends.

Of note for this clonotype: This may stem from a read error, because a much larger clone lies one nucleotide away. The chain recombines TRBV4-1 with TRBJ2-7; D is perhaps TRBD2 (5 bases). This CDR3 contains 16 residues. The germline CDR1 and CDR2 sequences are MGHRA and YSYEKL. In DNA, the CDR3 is TGCGCCAGCAGCCAAGATCCGAGGGAAAAGTCCTACGTGCAGTACTTC. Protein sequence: CASSQDPREKSYVQYF.

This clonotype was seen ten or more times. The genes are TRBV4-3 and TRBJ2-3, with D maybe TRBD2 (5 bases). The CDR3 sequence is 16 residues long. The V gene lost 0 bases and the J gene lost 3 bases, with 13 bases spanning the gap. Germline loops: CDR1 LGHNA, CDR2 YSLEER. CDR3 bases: TGCGCCAGCAGCCAAGATTACCCGCGCGGGACAGATACGCAGTATTTT. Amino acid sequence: CASSQDYPRGTDTQYF.

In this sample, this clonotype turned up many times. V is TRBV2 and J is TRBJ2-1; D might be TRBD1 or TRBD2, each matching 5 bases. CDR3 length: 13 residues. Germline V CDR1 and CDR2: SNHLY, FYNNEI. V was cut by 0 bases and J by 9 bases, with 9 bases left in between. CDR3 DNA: TGTGCCAGCAGTGAAGCTCAGGGAGTTGAGCAGTTCTTC. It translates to CASSEAQGVEQFF.

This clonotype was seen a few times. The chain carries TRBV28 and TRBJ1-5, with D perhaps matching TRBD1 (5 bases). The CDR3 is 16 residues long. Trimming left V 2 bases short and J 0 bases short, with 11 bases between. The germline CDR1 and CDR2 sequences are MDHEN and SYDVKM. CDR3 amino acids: CASSLGGLYSNQPQHF. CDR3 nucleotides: TGTGCCAGCAGTTTAGGGGGACTTTATAGCAATCAGCCCCAGCATTTT.

The CDR3 nucleotides read TGTGCCAGCAGCTCATACGGGGGGGTCATCATGAACACTGAAGCTTTCTTT. Translating gives CASSSYGGVIMNTEAFF. J is TRBJ1-1 and V is TRBV7-9; D is perhaps TRBD1 (5 bases). Germline CDR1 and CDR2: SEHNR and FQNEAQ (reference sequence). V shed 4 bases and J shed 0 bases, with 18 bases lying between them. This CDR3 has 17 residues.

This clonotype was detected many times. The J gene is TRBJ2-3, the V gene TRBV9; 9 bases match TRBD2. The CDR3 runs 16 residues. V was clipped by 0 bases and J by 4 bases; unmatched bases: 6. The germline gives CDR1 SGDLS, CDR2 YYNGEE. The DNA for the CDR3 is TGTGCCAGCAGCGTAGATTTTAGCGGGAGTCCAGATACGCAGTATTTT. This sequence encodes CASSVDFSGSPDTQYF.

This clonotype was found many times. The CDR3 nucleotides read TGCAGCGTTGAAGAGGGGGTCTACGAGCAGTACTTC. Amino acids: CSVEEGVYEQYF. This chain uses TRBV29-1 with TRBJ2-7, with D perhaps being TRBD1 or TRBD2 (5 bases each). The germline CDR1 and CDR2 sequences are SQVTM and ANQGSEA. CDR3 length equals 12 residues. Trimming shortened V by 0 bases and J by 3 bases, and 6 bases separated the two germline ends.

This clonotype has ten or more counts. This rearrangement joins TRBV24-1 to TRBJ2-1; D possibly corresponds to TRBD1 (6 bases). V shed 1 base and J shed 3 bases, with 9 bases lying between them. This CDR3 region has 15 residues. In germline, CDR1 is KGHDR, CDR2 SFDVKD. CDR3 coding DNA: TGTGCCACCAGTGATTTCACAGGGAACTACAATGAGCAGTTCTTC. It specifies CATSDFTGNYNEQFF.

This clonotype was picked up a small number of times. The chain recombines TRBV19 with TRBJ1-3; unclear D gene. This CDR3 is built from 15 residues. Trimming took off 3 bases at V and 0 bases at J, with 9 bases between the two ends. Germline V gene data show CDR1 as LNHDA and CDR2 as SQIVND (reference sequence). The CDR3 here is CASSISAYSGNTIYF. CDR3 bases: TGTGCCAGTAGTATTTCGGCTTACTCTGGAAACACCATATATTTT.

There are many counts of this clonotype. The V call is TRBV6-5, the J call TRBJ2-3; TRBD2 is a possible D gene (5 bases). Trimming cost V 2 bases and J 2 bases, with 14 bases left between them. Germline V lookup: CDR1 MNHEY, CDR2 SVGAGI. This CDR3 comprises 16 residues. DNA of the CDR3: TGTGCCAGCAGTTACCTGTCGGGGAGCCTCACAGATACGCAGTATTTT. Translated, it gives CASSYLSGSLTDTQYF.

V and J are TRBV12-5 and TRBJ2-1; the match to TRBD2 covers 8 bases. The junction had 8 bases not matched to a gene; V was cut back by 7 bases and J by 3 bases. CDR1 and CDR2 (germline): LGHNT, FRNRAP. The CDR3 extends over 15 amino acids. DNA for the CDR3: TGTGCTAGTGCCGACGGGGGGGTGGTCTACAATGAGCAGTTCTTC. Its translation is CASADGGVVYNEQFF.

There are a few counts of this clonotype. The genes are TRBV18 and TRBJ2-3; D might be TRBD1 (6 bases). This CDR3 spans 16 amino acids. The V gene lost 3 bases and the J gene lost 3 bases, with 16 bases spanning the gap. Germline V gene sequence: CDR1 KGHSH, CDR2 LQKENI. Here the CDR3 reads CASSPQQGLWTDTQYF. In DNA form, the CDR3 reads TGTGCCAGCTCACCCCAGCAGGGGCTTTGGACAGATACGCAGTATTTT. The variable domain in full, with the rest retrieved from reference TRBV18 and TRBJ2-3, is NAGVMQNPRHLVRRRGQEARLRCSPMKGHSHVYWYRQLPEEGLKFMVYLQKENIIDESGMPKERFSAEFPKEGPSILRIQQVVRGDSAAYFCASSPQQGLWTDTQYFGPGTRLTVL.

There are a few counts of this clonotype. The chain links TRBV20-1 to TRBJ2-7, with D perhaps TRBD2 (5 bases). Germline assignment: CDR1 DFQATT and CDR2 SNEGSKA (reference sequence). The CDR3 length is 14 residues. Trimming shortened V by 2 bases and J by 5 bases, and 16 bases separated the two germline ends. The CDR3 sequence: CSARQLDLGHEQYF. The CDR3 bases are TGCAGTGCTAGACAACTAGATCTAGGACACGAGCAGTACTTC.

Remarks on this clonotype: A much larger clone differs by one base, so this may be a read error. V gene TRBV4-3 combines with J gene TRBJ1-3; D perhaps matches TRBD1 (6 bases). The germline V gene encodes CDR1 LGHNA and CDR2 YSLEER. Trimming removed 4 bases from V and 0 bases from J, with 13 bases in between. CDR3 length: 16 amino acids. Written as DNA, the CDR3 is TGCGCCAGCAGCCTCGACAGGAGAACCTCTGGAAACACCATATATTTT. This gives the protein CASSLDRRTSGNTIYF.

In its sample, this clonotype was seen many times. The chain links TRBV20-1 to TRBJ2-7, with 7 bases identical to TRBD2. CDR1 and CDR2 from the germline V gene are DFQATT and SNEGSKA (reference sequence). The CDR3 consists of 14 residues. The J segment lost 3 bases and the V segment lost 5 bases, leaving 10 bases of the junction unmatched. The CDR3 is CSAPGGVSVYEQYF. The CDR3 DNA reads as TGCAGTGCTCCTGGGGGGGTCTCAGTCTACGAGCAGTACTTC.

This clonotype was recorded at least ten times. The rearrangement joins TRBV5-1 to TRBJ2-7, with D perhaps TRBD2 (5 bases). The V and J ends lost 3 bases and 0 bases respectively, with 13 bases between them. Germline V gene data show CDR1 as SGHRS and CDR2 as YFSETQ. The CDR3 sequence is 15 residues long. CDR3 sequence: CASSWEWQSSYEQYF. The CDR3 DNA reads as TGCGCCAGCAGCTGGGAGTGGCAGAGCTCCTACGAGCAGTACTTC.

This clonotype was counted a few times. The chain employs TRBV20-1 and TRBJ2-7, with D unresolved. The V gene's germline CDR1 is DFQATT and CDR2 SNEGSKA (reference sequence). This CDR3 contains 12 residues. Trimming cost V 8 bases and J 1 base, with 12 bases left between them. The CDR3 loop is CSTSDGSYEQYF. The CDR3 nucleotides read TGCAGTACCTCCGATGGGTCCTACGAGCAGTACTTC.

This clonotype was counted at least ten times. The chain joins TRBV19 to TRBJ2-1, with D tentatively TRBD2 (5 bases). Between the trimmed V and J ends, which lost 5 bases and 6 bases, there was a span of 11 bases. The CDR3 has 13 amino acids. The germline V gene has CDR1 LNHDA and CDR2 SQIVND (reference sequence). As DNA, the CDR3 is TGTGCCAGTAGTCCGGCGGGTACCAATGAGCAGTTCTTC. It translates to CASSPAGTNEQFF.

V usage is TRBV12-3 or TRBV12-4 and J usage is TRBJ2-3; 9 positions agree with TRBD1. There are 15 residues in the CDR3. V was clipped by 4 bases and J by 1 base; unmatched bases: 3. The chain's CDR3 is CASSSTGGRTDTQYF. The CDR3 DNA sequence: TGTGCCAGCAGTTCGACAGGGGGACGCACAGATACGCAGTATTTT.

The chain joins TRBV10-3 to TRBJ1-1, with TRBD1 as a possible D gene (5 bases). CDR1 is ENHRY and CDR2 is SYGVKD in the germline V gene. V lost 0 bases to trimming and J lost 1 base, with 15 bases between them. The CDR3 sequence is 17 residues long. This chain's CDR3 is CAISESGTQKGNTEAFF. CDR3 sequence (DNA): TGTGCCATCAGTGAGTCCGGGACGCAAAAGGGGAACACTGAAGCTTTCTTT.

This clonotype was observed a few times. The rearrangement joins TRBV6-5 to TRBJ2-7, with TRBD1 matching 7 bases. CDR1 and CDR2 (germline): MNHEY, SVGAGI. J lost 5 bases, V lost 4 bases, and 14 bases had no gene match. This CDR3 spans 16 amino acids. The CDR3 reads CASSFSRDRPLDEQYF. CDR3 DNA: TGTGCCAGCAGTTTCTCCCGGGACAGACCTCTCGACGAGCAGTACTTC.

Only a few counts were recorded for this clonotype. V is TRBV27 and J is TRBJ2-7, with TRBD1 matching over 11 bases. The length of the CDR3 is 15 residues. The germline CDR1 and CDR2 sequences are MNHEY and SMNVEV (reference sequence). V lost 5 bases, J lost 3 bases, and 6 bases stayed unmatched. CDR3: CASSPGTGGNYEQYF. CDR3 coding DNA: TGTGCCAGCAGTCCTGGGACAGGGGGGAACTACGAGCAGTACTTC.

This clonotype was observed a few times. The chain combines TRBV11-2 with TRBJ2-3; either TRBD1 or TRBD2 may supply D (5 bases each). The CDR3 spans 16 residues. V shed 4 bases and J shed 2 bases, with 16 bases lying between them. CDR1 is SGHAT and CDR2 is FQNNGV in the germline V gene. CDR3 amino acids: CASSYPRDLDTDTQYF. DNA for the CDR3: TGTGCCAGCAGCTACCCCCGGGACCTAGACACAGATACGCAGTATTTT.

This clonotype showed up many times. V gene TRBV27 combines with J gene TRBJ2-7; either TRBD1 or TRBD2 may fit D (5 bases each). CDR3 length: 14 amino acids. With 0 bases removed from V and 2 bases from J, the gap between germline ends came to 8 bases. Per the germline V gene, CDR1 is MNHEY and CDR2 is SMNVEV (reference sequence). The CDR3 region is CASSLSGDAYEQYF. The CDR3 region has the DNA TGTGCCAGCAGTTTATCGGGGGATGCCTACGAGCAGTACTTC.